Listed below are T cell receptor beta chains from one sample, sequenced in a study of Tregs in tolerant kidney transplant recipients. Here immunoSEQ multiplex PCR was the method, and the copy in TCRdb shows in-frame clones only, minus some. The table includes about 46,000 clones, roughly nine tenths detected once. The sequencing input was Tregs from blood. The receptors shown here come from a human donor in good health. The CDR3 runs from the conserved cysteine through the conserved F or W. Each record gives: D gene, J gene, V gene, clone size, CDR3 protein, CDR3 DNA. D genes are given only for firm matches. Clone size, where shown, is once, few, many, or a class for clones that have expanded.

d_call: NA
j_call: TRBJ1-1
v_call: TRBV18
clone_size: NA
cdr3_aa: CASSPSVNTEAFF
cdr3_nt: TGTGCCAGCTCACCGTCAGTGAACACTGAAGCTTTCTTT

d_call: NA
j_call: TRBJ1-3
v_call: TRBV18
clone_size: NA
cdr3_aa: CASSPLVTVFSGNTIYF
cdr3_nt: TGTGCCAGCTCACCACTGGTGACAGTTTTCTCTGGAAACACCATATATTTT

d_call: NA
j_call: TRBJ1-5
v_call: TRBV6-1
clone_size: few
cdr3_aa: CASSEAAGLPGGPQHF
cdr3_nt: TGTGCCAGCAGTGAAGCGGCAGGACTGCCGGGGGGGCCCCAGCATTTT

d_call: NA
j_call: TRBJ2-5
v_call: TRBV9
clone_size: NA
cdr3_aa: CASSEDSNQETQYF
cdr3_nt: TGTGCCAGCAGCGAGGACTCAAACCAAGAGACCCAGTACTTC

d_call: NA
j_call: TRBJ2-2
v_call: TRBV30
clone_size: NA
cdr3_aa: CAWSVHGNGELFF
cdr3_nt: TGTGCCTGGAGTGTACACGGGAACGGGGAGCTGTTTTTT

d_call: NA
j_call: TRBJ2-1
v_call: TRBV7-8
clone_size: NA
cdr3_aa: CASSLVTGAYNEQFF
cdr3_nt: TGTGCCAGCAGCTTAGTCACGGGAGCCTACAATGAGCAGTTCTTC

d_call: TRBD2
j_call: TRBJ2-1
v_call: TRBV5-6
clone_size: NA
cdr3_aa: CASSRPGLAGAEYNEQFF
cdr3_nt: TGTGCCAGCAGCCGTCCGGGACTAGCGGGAGCTGAGTACAATGAGCAGTTCTTC

d_call: NA
j_call: TRBJ2-3
v_call: TRBV5-1
clone_size: NA
cdr3_aa: CASSLAVTASTDTQYF
cdr3_nt: TGCGCCAGCAGCTTGGCAGTAACCGCTAGCACAGATACGCAGTATTTT

d_call: NA
j_call: TRBJ2-1
v_call: TRBV18
clone_size: NA
cdr3_aa: CASSPRLSSYNEQFF
cdr3_nt: TGTGCCAGCTCACCTAGACTAAGCTCCTACAATGAGCAGTTCTTC

d_call: TRBD1
j_call: TRBJ1-2
v_call: TRBV6-1
clone_size: once
cdr3_aa: CASSADRGKSDYGYTF
cdr3_nt: TGTGCCAGCAGTGCGGACAGGGGAAAGAGCGACTATGGCTACACCTTC

d_call: NA
j_call: TRBJ1-6
v_call: TRBV9
clone_size: NA
cdr3_aa: CASSVGQSSYNSPLHF
cdr3_nt: TGTGCCAGCAGCGTAGGACAGAGCTCCTATAATTCACCCCTCCACTTT

d_call: NA
j_call: TRBJ1-2
v_call: TRBV5-6
clone_size: NA
cdr3_aa: CASSLAGGDYGYTF
cdr3_nt: TGTGCCAGCAGCTTGGCCGGGGGCGACTATGGCTACACCTTC

d_call: NA
j_call: TRBJ1-1
v_call: TRBV7-8
clone_size: NA
cdr3_aa: CASSLVQLGTEAFF
cdr3_nt: TGTGCCAGCAGCTTAGTTCAGCTGGGGACTGAAGCTTTCTTT

d_call: TRBD2
j_call: TRBJ2-7
v_call: TRBV6-5
clone_size: few
cdr3_aa: CASSSPTSGRAYEQYF
cdr3_nt: TGTGCCAGCAGTTCCCCGACTAGCGGGAGGGCCTACGAGCAGTACTTC

d_call: NA
j_call: TRBJ2-5
v_call: TRBV19
clone_size: once
cdr3_aa: CASSIGTRPRAETQYF
cdr3_nt: TGTGCCAGTAGTATAGGTACGAGGCCCCGCGCGGAGACCCAGTACTTC

d_call: NA
j_call: TRBJ1-4
v_call: TRBV6-5
clone_size: NA
cdr3_aa: CASSYGGEKLFF
cdr3_nt: TGTGCCAGCAGTTACGGGGGTGAAAAACTGTTTTTT

d_call: NA
j_call: TRBJ2-1
v_call: TRBV6-5
clone_size: NA
cdr3_aa: CASSGSGPFGNEQFF
cdr3_nt: TGTGCCAGCAGTGGATCGGGACCCTTTGGGAATGAGCAGTTCTTC

d_call: TRBD2
j_call: TRBJ2-7
v_call: TRBV7-9
clone_size: NA
cdr3_aa: CASRRGNYEQYF
cdr3_nt: TGTGCCAGCAGGCGGGGGAACTACGAGCAGTACTTC

d_call: NA
j_call: TRBJ2-7
v_call: TRBV5-6
clone_size: NA
cdr3_aa: CASSAWGYRSSYEQYF
cdr3_nt: TGTGCCAGCAGCGCTTGGGGCTACAGGTCCTCCTACGAGCAGTACTTC

d_call: TRBD2
j_call: TRBJ2-2
v_call: TRBV5-4
clone_size: NA
cdr3_aa: CASSSLLGLATGELFF
cdr3_nt: TGTGCCAGCAGCTCACTTCTAGGACTAGCGACCGGGGAGCTGTTTTTT

d_call: NA
j_call: TRBJ1-1
v_call: TRBV6-5
clone_size: NA
cdr3_aa: CASRTENTEAFF
cdr3_nt: TGTGCCAGCAGAACTGAGAACACTGAAGCTTTCTTT

d_call: TRBD1
j_call: TRBJ1-1
v_call: TRBV7-3
clone_size: few
cdr3_aa: CASSLSGTGRDTEAFF
cdr3_nt: TGTGCCAGCAGCCTAAGCGGGACAGGGCGGGACACTGAAGCTTTCTTT

d_call: NA
j_call: TRBJ1-2
v_call: TRBV19
clone_size: NA
cdr3_aa: CASRAVRRFNYGYTF
cdr3_nt: TGTGCCAGTAGAGCGGTCCGGAGGTTTAACTATGGCTACACCTTC

d_call: NA
j_call: TRBJ1-2
v_call: TRBV6-9
clone_size: NA
cdr3_aa: CASSYFRKVRFNYGYTF
cdr3_nt: TGTGCCAGCAGTTATTTTCGGAAGGTGAGATTTAACTATGGCTACACCTTC

d_call: NA
j_call: TRBJ2-1
v_call: TRBV9
clone_size: NA
cdr3_aa: CASSRVWRGAYNEQFF
cdr3_nt: TGTGCCAGCAGCCGCGTCTGGAGGGGGGCCTACAATGAGCAGTTCTTC

d_call: TRBD1
j_call: TRBJ2-7
v_call: TRBV11-2
clone_size: NA
cdr3_aa: CASSLRRDRGLEQYF
cdr3_nt: TGTGCCAGCAGCTTAAGAAGGGACAGGGGGCTCGAGCAGTACTTC

d_call: TRBD1
j_call: TRBJ2-7
v_call: TRBV6-6
clone_size: NA
cdr3_aa: CASRTGDSSYEQYF
cdr3_nt: TGTGCCAGCAGAACAGGGGACAGCTCCTACGAGCAGTACTTC

d_call: TRBD1
j_call: TRBJ1-2
v_call: TRBV6-5
clone_size: NA
cdr3_aa: CASSTRDRGRHGYTF
cdr3_nt: TGTGCCAGCAGTACCCGGGACAGGGGGCGGCATGGCTACACCTTC

d_call: NA
j_call: TRBJ2-7
v_call: TRBV10-3
clone_size: NA
cdr3_aa: CAISEWSYEQYF
cdr3_nt: TGTGCCATCAGTGAGTGGAGTTACGAGCAGTACTTC

d_call: NA
j_call: TRBJ2-7
v_call: TRBV6-6
clone_size: NA
cdr3_aa: CASSYSSGTREQYF
cdr3_nt: TGTGCCAGCAGTTACTCGTCCGGGACTCGCGAGCAGTACTTC

d_call: TRBD1
j_call: TRBJ1-1
v_call: TRBV29-1
clone_size: NA
cdr3_aa: CSATPQGADTEAFF
cdr3_nt: TGCAGCGCGACCCCCCAGGGGGCAGACACTGAAGCTTTCTTT

d_call: NA
j_call: TRBJ2-1
v_call: TRBV5-6
clone_size: NA
cdr3_aa: CASSLRALEFF
cdr3_nt: TGTGCCAGCAGCTTACGGGCACTTGAGTTCTTC

d_call: NA
j_call: TRBJ2-5
v_call: TRBV7-9
clone_size: NA
cdr3_aa: CASSLYREEETQYF
cdr3_nt: TGTGCCAGCAGCCTATACAGGGAGGAAGAGACCCAGTACTTC

d_call: NA
j_call: TRBJ1-4
v_call: TRBV27
clone_size: few
cdr3_aa: CASSREKPTPWSNEKLFF
cdr3_nt: TGTGCCAGCAGCCGGGAGAAGCCAACCCCTTGGAGCAATGAAAAACTGTTTTTT

d_call: NA
j_call: TRBJ2-5
v_call: TRBV7-6
clone_size: NA
cdr3_aa: CASSSPRETQYF
cdr3_nt: TGTGCCAGCAGCTCTCCAAGGGAGACCCAGTACTTC

d_call: NA
j_call: TRBJ2-7
v_call: TRBV29-1
clone_size: once
cdr3_aa: CSVGGVLDEQYF
cdr3_nt: TGCAGCGTTGGGGGGGTTCTCGACGAGCAGTACTTC

d_call: NA
j_call: TRBJ1-4
v_call: TRBV5-8
clone_size: NA
cdr3_aa: CASSLAPMFGEKLFF
cdr3_nt: TGTGCCAGCAGCTTGGCCCCTATGTTTGGGGAAAAACTGTTTTTT

d_call: NA
j_call: TRBJ2-7
v_call: TRBV23-1
clone_size: NA
cdr3_aa: CATSPIGKGLDEQYF
cdr3_nt: TGCGCCACCAGCCCCATCGGGAAGGGTCTAGACGAGCAGTACTTC

d_call: NA
j_call: TRBJ2-4
v_call: TRBV7-9
clone_size: NA
cdr3_aa: CASSPGTGPHIQYF
cdr3_nt: TGTGCCAGCAGCCCGGGCACAGGGCCCCACATTCAGTACTTC

d_call: TRBD1
j_call: TRBJ2-2
v_call: TRBV25-1
clone_size: NA
cdr3_aa: CASSAYRGNTGELFF
cdr3_nt: TGTGCCAGCAGTGCCTACAGGGGGAACACCGGGGAGCTGTTTTTT

d_call: NA
j_call: TRBJ2-2
v_call: TRBV14
clone_size: NA
cdr3_aa: CASSQDPDGVGTGELFF
cdr3_nt: TGTGCCAGCAGCCAAGACCCCGATGGGGTCGGCACCGGGGAGCTGTTTTTT

d_call: TRBD2
j_call: TRBJ2-1
v_call: TRBV5-4
clone_size: once
cdr3_aa: CASSVPGLAGGSAYNEQFF
cdr3_nt: TGTGCCAGCAGCGTACCGGGACTAGCGGGAGGTTCCGCCTACAATGAGCAGTTCTTC